The source of this TCR beta chain is a study of T cell responses to AZD1222 COVID-19 vaccine. Study outcomes and limitations: It should be noted that donors were predominantly white British and more often female, and clonal diversity was possibly underestimated. Baseline testing showed seropositivity in only 6 or 7 AZD1222 recipients. Across the whole spike, CD4 TCRs peaked at regions 160-218 and 743-854.

Some clones are missing from TCRdb's copy, which holds only in-frame ones; the method was immunoSEQ multiplex PCR. The profile covers over 100,000 clones, with 86% appearing a single time and over 3% taken by the ten largest. On this clone: The antigen remains unidentified.

Germline-derived CDR1 and CDR2 are KGHSH and LQKENI. The ends were cut back, 3 bases at V and 1 base at J, with 12 bases in the middle. The CDR3 has 15 residues. This clonotype originated in an adult who received the MenACWY meningococcal vaccine as a control. The chain has TRBV18 and TRBJ1-1; tentatively, D is TRBD1 (6 bases). The source material was peripheral blood, sampled 28 days after the second dose of the MenACWY control vaccine. The CDR3 nucleotides are TGTGCCAGCTCACCTCCCGGGACAAGGAACACTGAAGCTTTCTTT. The encoded protein is CASSPPGTRNTEAFF. The full variable domain, its missing parts supplied by reference TRBV18 and TRBJ1-1, is NAGVMQNPRHLVRRRGQEARLRCSPMKGHSHVYWYRQLPEEGLKFMVYLQKENIIDESGMPKERFSAEFPKEGPSILRIQQVVRGDSAAYFCASSPPGTRNTEAFFGQGTRLTVV.